This T cell receptor (beta chain) stems from a study of cytomegalovirus exposure and HLA in healthy donors. Points on this clone: Its antigen is currently unknown.

Per germline, CDR1 SNHLY and CDR2 FYNNEI. Trimming took 7 bases from V and 5 from J, leaving 11 bases between them. The CDR3 totals 13 residues. This table comes from immunoSEQ multiplex PCR, and its TCRdb copy is limited to in-frame clones, with some not included. Of around 69,000 clones listed, 96% are singletons. Broader study findings: The study recorded some 160 TCR beta chains that were cytomegalovirus-associated.

This TCR came from a woman aged 18 to 35 in good health and CMV-seropositive. Specimen: PBMCs. V gene TRBV2 combines with J gene TRBJ1-4; TRBD1 is a possible D gene (6 bases). The CDR3 is CASTLRGNEKLFF. The CDR3 coding sequence is TGTGCCAGCACCCTAAGGGGGAATGAAAAACTGTTTTTT.